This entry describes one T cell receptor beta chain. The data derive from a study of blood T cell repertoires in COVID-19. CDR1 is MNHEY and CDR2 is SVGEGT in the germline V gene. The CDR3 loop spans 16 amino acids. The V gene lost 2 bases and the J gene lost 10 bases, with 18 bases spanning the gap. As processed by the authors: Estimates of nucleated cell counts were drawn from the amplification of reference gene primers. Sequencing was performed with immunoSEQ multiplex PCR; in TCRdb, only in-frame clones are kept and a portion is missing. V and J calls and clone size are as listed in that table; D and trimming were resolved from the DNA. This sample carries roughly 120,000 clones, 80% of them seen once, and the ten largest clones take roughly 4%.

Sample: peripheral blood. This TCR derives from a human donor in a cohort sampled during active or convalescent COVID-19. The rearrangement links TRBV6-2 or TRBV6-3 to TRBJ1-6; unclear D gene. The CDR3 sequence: CASSYEEGVLGSPLHF. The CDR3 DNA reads TGTGCCAGCAGTTACGAAGAGGGAGTCTTAGGGTCACCCCTCCACTTT.